This TCR beta chain was sequenced in a study of PD-1 blockade in classical Hodgkin lymphoma. This CDR3 has 17 residues. V was clipped by 4 bases and J by 4 bases; unmatched bases: 15. Germline V gene data show CDR1 as SGHRS and CDR2 as YFSETQ. Brentuximab vedotin exposure varied, and every patient relapsed after autologous stem cell transplantation. Using immunoSEQ multiplex PCR, the repertoire was profiled, and TCRdb retains in-frame clones only, with some absent. The sample shows around 13,000 clones, approximately 90% of them seen only once. Sample: peripheral blood mononuclear cells (PBMCs), taken at baseline. The clonotype originates from a human donor with classical Hodgkin lymphoma. The chain joins TRBV5-1 to TRBJ2-3; TRBD2 matches 7 bases. The CDR3 nucleotides read TGCGCCAGCAGCCCACTTTTAGCGGGTGGCCGCGCAGATACGCAGTATTTT. This translates into CASSPLLAGGRADTQYF.